This entry lists 25 T cell receptor beta chains sequenced from one sample in a study of CD8+CD57+ T cells in acquired aplastic anemia. Whoever was chosen for sequencing had shown CD8+CD57+ cell expansion by flow cytometry. Researchers used genomic DNA as the template to profile TCR beta VDJ and CDR3. TCRdb analysed the reads with MiXCR anew, one entry per CDR3 protein. Counted here are around 220,000 distinct CDR3 sequences, under 50% occurring once; the ten biggest clones make up just under 20%. The sample taken for sequencing was sorted CD4+, CD8+, or CD8+CD57+ T cells (not recorded which) from PBMCs. These receptors originate from a human donor with aplastic anemia.

This clonotype was recorded at least ten times. J is TRBJ2-1 and V is TRBV19; D possibly corresponds to TRBD2 (5 bases). The V gene lost 7 bases and the J gene lost 6 bases, with 22 bases spanning the gap. The CDR3 runs 16 residues. CDR1 LNHDA and CDR2 SQIVND come from the germline V gene (reference sequence). The CDR3 here is CASNTEPGIGTNEQFF. CDR3 coding DNA: TGTGCCAGTAATACGGAACCGGGGATCGGAACCAATGAGCAGTTCTTC.

In this sample, this clonotype turned up many times. This chain joins TRBV29-1 and TRBJ1-6; weak D call: TRBD1 (6 bases). V shed 7 bases and J shed 6 bases, with 10 bases lying between them. Germline-derived CDR1 and CDR2 are SQVTM and ANQGSEA. The CDR3 contains 12 residues. CDR3 region: CSAGQPNSPLHF. CDR3 DNA sequence: TGCAGCGCTGGACAGCCTAATTCACCCCTCCACTTT.

This clonotype was counted at least ten times. CDR3 sequence reads: CSARAGGNGNTIYF. The CDR3 bases are TGCAGTGCTAGGGCAGGGGGAAATGGAAACACCATATATTTT. The V call is TRBV20-1, the J call TRBJ1-3; TRBD1 matches 7 bases. CDR1 is DFQATT and CDR2 is SNEGSKA in the germline V gene (reference sequence). The CDR3 length is 14 residues. Trimming cost V 3 bases and J 3 bases; bases outside gene matches: 5.

In its sample, this clonotype was seen many times. This chain joins TRBV7-3 and TRBJ1-1; D perhaps matches TRBD1 (6 bases). V gave up 4 bases and J gave up 3 bases, with 15 bases separating them. The CDR3 consists of 15 residues. The germline V gene has CDR1 SGHTA and CDR2 FQGTGA. CDR3 coding DNA: TGTGCCAGCAGCTCTGGGGGGCAGGGCTACACTGAAGCTTTCTTT. Translating it yields CASSSGGQGYTEAFF. Drawing the rest from reference TRBV7-3 and TRBJ1-1, the complete variable domain is GAGVSQTPSNKVTEKGKYVELRCDPISGHTALYWYRQSLGQGPEFLIYFQGTGAADDSGLPNDRFFAVRPEGSVSTLKIQRTERGDSAVYLCASSSGGQGYTEAFFGQGTRLTVV.

J is TRBJ1-1 and V is TRBV12-3 or TRBV12-4, with D perhaps matching TRBD1 (5 bases). The CDR3 extends over 13 amino acids. V gave up 7 bases and J gave up 4 bases, with 13 bases separating them. CDR3 coding DNA: TGTGCCAGCACCGGGCCCCAGGGCACTGAAGCTTTCTTT. Translation gives CASTGPQGTEAFF.

The chain uses TRBV19 and TRBJ2-7; D not certain. Germline CDR1 and CDR2: LNHDA and SQIVND (reference sequence). Trimming took 6 bases from V and 0 from J, leaving 12 bases between them. The CDR3 extends over 14 amino acids. The CDR3 protein is CASRGLSSSYEQYF. CDR3 sequence (DNA): TGTGCCAGTAGGGGTCTTTCGAGCTCCTACGAGCAGTACTTC.

The rearrangement links TRBV11-2 to TRBJ2-1; TRBD2 matches at 8 bases. This CDR3 spans 18 amino acids. V was pared by 8 bases and J by 6 bases, with 21 bases of the junction left unmatched. The V gene's germline CDR1 is SGHAT and CDR2 FQNNGV. CDR3 sequence reads: CASGQSLLRGGGPNEQFF. In nucleotides, the CDR3 is TGTGCCAGCGGCCAGTCCCTCCTTCGGGGGGGGGGCCCCAATGAGCAGTTCTTC.

Concerning this clonotype: A read error may produce the germline difference seen at one junction end. J is TRBJ1-2 and V is TRBV7-2; possible D gene TRBD1, 6 bases. Germline CDR1 reads SGHTA; CDR2 reads FQGNSA. The CDR3 has 16 amino acids. Here the CDR3 DNA reads TGTGTCAGCAGCTTAGTTGGGTCAGGGGACGGCTATGGCTACGCCTTC. Amino acids: CVSSLVGSGDGYGYAF.

The CDR3 protein is CSALTMDGLGYF. CDR3 nucleotide sequence: TGCAGTGCCCTGACCATGGACGGGTTAGGATATTTT. The chain employs TRBV20-1 and TRBJ2-3, with D unresolved. The V end lost 6 bases, the J end lost 15 bases, and 22 bases lay between the germline ends. CDR3 length equals 12 residues. Germline CDR1 is DFQATT and CDR2 is SNEGSKA (reference sequence).

This clonotype was seen a few times. The chain has TRBV2 and TRBJ1-6; TRBD1 agrees at 8 bases. Germline lookup yields CDR1 SNHLY and CDR2 FYNNEI. V shed 6 bases, J shed 5 bases, and the junction held 6 bases outside the gene matches. The CDR3 extends over 15 amino acids. The CDR3 loop reads CASRDGQGDNSPLHF. CDR3 sequence (DNA): TGTGCCAGCAGAGACGGACAGGGAGATAATTCACCCCTCCACTTT.

The chain couples TRBV25-1 to TRBJ1-1; weak D call: TRBD1 (6 bases). This CDR3 comprises 13 residues. Germline CDR1 MGHDK, CDR2 SYGVNS. V lost 5 bases and J lost 4, with 11 bases in between. The CDR3 nucleotides are TGTGCCAGCAGTCTAGGGGGAACCACTGAAGCTTTCTTT. Its protein product is CASSLGGTTEAFF.

The J gene is TRBJ1-2, the V gene TRBV10-3; D perhaps matches TRBD1 (5 bases). The CDR3 contains 14 residues. The V end lost 0 bases, the J end lost 4 bases, and 9 bases lay between the germline ends. Germline V gene sequence: CDR1 ENHRY, CDR2 SYGVKD. CDR3 residues: CAISESLGLYGYTF. The CDR3 region has the DNA TGTGCCATCAGTGAGTCTCTGGGGCTCTATGGCTACACCTTC.

The genes are TRBV2 and TRBJ2-3, with 8 nucleotides matching TRBD1. The V gene's germline CDR1 is SNHLY and CDR2 FYNNEI. The CDR3 sequence is 17 residues long. J was trimmed by 3 bases and V by 0 bases; bases with no gene match: 8. CDR3 sequence (DNA): TGTGCCAGCAGTGAAGCGCTAGGACAGGGAAGGACAGATACGCAGTATTTT. Protein product: CASSEALGQGRTDTQYF.

This clonotype has only a few counts. This chain links TRBV12-3 or TRBV12-4 with TRBJ1-1, with D uncertain. V lost 4 bases, J lost 4 bases, and 13 bases lay in between. The CDR3 runs to 14 residues. The CDR3: CASSSAGEGTEAFF. CDR3 nucleotides: TGTGCCAGCAGTTCAGCTGGAGAGGGCACTGAAGCTTTCTTT.

There are many counts of this clonotype. The CDR3 nucleotides are TGTGCCAGCAGCTATGACAGGGTCGGGACAGGGGCTAATGAAAAACTGTTTTTT. It codes for CASSYDRVGTGANEKLFF. The V call is TRBV7-8, the J call TRBJ1-4; 10 bases are shared with TRBD1. The length of the CDR3 is 18 residues. Looked up from germline, CDR1 is SGHVS and CDR2 is FQNEAQ. V lost 4 bases and J lost 3; bases outside the gene matches: 11.

In its sample, this clonotype was seen a few times. The chain links TRBV6-2 or TRBV6-3 to TRBJ2-7; D is ambiguous. The CDR3 length is 15 residues. The germline gives CDR1 MNHEY, CDR2 SVGEGT. The V end was cut by 4 bases, the J end by 2 bases, with 15 bases between. The CDR3, as DNA: TGTGCCAGCAGTTCACCACCCGACTCAGCCTACGAGCAGTACTTC. Amino acids: CASSSPPDSAYEQYF.

A word on this clonotype: A much larger clone differs by one base, so this may be a read error. V usage is TRBV3-1 and J usage is TRBJ1-4; D is ambiguous. The CDR3 extends over 13 amino acids. The V gene's germline CDR1 is LGHDT and CDR2 YNNKEL (reference sequence). CDR3 in amino acids: CASSQVMSEKLVF. The CDR3 coding sequence is TGTGCCAGCAGCCAAGTCATGTCCGAAAAACTGGTTTTT. Full variable domain (remainder filled in from reference TRBV3-1 and TRBJ1-4): DTAVSQTPKYLVTQMGNDKSIKCEQNLGHDTMYWYKQDSKKFLKIMFSYNNKELIINETVPNRFSPKSPDKAHLNLHINSLELGDSAVYFCASSQVMSEKLVFGSGTQLSVL.

About this clonotype itself: The conserved final phenylalanine or tryptophan is absent from the CDR3, which likely points to a read error. Because the CDR3's place on the DNA is in doubt, the DNA is left out and the CDR3 is given as listed by TCRdb. This sequence joins TRBV12-3 or TRBV12-4 and TRBJ2-2; no check of the table's D call, TRBD1, against the DNA was made. The CDR3 is 9 residues long, ends included. The CDR3 is CASSQDPGQ.

This clonotype has just a few counts. A much bigger clone sits one base away, suggesting this may be a read error. It is likely a read error, because the conserved phenylalanine at the end of the CDR3 is missing. V usage is TRBV7-8 and J usage is TRBJ2-1; TRBD2 aligns across 10 bases. The J segment lost 6 bases and the V segment lost 1 base, leaving 6 bases of the junction unmatched. This CDR3 contains 16 residues. From germline, CDR1 is SGHVS and CDR2 FQNEAQ. In DNA, the CDR3 is TGTGCCAGCAGCTTAGTTTCTAGCGGGGGATTCAATGAGCAGTTCCTC. This translates into CASSLVSSGGFNEQFL.

This clonotype was counted many times. The chain has TRBV3-1 and TRBJ1-2, with TRBD1 as a possible D gene (6 bases). CDR1 LGHDT and CDR2 YNNKEL come from the germline V gene (reference sequence). Trimming stripped 0 bases from V and 4 bases from J, with 6 bases between. CDR3 length: 13 amino acids. In DNA form, the CDR3 reads TGTGCCAGCAGCCAAGAACAGGGCTATGGCTACACCTTC. It is translated as CASSQEQGYGYTF.

A note on this clonotype: Compared with germline, one end of the junction differs, possibly owing to a read error. The CDR3 spells CASSSPDRTNAGELFF. The CDR3 coding sequence is TGTGCCAGCAGCTCCCCGGACAGGACGAACGCCGGGGAGCTGTTTTTT. The chain uses TRBV11-2 and TRBJ2-2; 7 bases map to TRBD1. The germline V gene encodes CDR1 SGHAT and CDR2 FQNNGV. The length of the CDR3 is 16 residues.

This clonotype was seen more than once but under ten times. This may be a read error, as it is one base from a much larger clone. The chain combines TRBV5-4 with TRBJ2-1; 9 nucleotides align to TRBD2. CDR3 length: 16 amino acids. Germline V CDR1 and CDR2: SGHNT, YYREEE (reference sequence). This chain's CDR3 is CASSLRAGGDWNGQFF. CDR3 nucleotide sequence: TGTGCCAGCAGCTTACGAGCGGGGGGCGATTGGAATGGGCAGTTCTTC.

This clonotype was picked up many times. The CDR3 bases are TGTGCCATCAGTGAGTCGCCCCGGACAGGGAGCCAAGAGACCCAGTACTTC. It is translated as CAISESPRTGSQETQYF. The V call is TRBV10-3, the J call TRBJ2-5; 8 bases are a match to TRBD1. This CDR3 is built from 17 residues. From germline, CDR1 is ENHRY and CDR2 SYGVKD. The V segment lost 0 bases and the J segment 1 base; nucleotides outside the gene matches: 7.

This chain uses TRBV7-3 with TRBJ2-7; D is possibly TRBD1 (6 bases). The CDR3 is 14 amino acids. The V gene lost 6 bases and the J gene lost 7 bases, with 19 bases spanning the gap. Germline CDR1 reads SGHTA; CDR2 reads FQGTGA. The CDR3 region is CASSIQGDFGEQYF. Written as DNA, the CDR3 is TGTGCCAGCAGTATACAGGGCGACTTTGGGGAGCAGTACTTC.

V usage is TRBV5-5 and J usage is TRBJ1-2; D remains ambiguous. Germline V CDR1 and CDR2: SGHKS, YYEKEE (reference sequence). CDR3 length equals 13 residues. V gave up 1 base and J gave up 4 bases, with 8 bases separating them. The CDR3 coding sequence is TGTGCCAGCAGCTTGTTAGAGAGCTATGGCTACACCTTC. Its translation is CASSLLESYGYTF.